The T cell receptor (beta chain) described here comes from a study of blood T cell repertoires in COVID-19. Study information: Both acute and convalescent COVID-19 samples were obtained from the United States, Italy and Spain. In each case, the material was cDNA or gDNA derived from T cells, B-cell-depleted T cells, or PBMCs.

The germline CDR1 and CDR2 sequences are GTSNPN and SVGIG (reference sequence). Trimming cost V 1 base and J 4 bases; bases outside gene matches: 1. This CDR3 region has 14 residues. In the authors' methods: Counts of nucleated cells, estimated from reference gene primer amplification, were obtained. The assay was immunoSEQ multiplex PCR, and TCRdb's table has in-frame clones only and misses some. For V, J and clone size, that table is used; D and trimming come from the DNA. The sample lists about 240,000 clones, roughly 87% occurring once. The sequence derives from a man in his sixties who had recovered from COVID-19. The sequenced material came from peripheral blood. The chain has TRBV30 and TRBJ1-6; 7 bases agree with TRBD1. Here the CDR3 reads CAWSEGQYNSPLHF. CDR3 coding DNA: TGTGCCTGGAGTGAGGGACAGTATAATTCACCCCTCCACTTT.